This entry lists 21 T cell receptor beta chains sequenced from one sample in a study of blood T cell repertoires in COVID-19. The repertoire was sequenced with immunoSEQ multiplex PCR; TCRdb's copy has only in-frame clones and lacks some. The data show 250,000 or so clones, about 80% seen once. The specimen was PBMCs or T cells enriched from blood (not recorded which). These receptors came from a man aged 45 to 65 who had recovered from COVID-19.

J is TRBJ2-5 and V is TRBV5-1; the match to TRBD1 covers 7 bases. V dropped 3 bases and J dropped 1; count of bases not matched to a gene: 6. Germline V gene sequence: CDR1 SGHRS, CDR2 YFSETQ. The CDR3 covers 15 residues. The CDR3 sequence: CASSSGQAFQETQYF. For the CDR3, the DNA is TGCGCCAGCAGCTCCGGACAGGCTTTCCAAGAGACCCAGTACTTC.

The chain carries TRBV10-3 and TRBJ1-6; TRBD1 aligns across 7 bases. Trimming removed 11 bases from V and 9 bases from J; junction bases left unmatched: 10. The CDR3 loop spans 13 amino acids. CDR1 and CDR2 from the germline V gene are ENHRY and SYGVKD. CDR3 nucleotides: TGTGCCGTCACAGGGGATCTGAGTTCACCCCTCCACTTT. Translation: CAVTGDLSSPLHF.

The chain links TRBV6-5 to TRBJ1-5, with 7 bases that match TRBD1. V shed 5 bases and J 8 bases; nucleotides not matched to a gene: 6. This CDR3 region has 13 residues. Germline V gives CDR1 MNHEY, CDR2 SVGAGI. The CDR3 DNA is TGTGCCAGCAGTAGACAGGGCTGGGAGCCCCAGCATTTT. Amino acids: CASSRQGWEPQHF.

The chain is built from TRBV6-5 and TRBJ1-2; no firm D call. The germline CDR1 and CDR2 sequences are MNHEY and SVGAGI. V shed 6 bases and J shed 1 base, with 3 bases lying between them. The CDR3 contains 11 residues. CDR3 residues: CASRSNYGYTF. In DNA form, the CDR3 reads TGTGCCAGCAGGAGTAACTATGGCTACACCTTC.

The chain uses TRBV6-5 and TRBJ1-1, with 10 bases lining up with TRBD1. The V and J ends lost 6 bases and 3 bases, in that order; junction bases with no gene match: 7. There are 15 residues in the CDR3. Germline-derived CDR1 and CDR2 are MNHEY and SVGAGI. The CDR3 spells CASRLLTGGHTEAFF. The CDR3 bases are TGTGCCAGCAGGCTATTGACAGGGGGCCACACTGAAGCTTTCTTT.

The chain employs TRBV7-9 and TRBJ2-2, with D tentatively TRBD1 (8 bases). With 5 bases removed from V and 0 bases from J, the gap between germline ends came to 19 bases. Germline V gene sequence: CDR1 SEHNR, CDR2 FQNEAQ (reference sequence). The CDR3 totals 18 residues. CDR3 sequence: CASSGGDRRLTNTGELFF. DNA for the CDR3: TGTGCCAGCAGCGGGGGGGACAGGCGGTTGACGAACACCGGGGAGCTGTTTTTT.

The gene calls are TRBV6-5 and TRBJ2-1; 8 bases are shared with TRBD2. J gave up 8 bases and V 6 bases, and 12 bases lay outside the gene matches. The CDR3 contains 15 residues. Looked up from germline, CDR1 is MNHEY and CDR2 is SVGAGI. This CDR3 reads CASRLGTIGGDEQFF. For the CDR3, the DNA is TGTGCCAGCAGACTCGGGACCATCGGGGGGGATGAGCAGTTCTTC.

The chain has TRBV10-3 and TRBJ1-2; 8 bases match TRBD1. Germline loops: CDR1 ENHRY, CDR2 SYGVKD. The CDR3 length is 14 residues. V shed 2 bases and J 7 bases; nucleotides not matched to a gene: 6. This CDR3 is CAISEAGQVFGYTF. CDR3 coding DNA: TGTGCCATCAGTGAGGCGGGACAGGTGTTTGGCTACACCTTC.

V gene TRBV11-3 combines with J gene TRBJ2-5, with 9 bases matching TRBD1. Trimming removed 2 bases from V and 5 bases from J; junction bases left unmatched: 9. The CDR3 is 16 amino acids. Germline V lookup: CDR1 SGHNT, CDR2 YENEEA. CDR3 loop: CASSLYPPDRGETQYF. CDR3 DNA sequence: TGTGCCAGCAGCTTATACCCCCCCGACAGGGGGGAGACCCAGTACTTC.

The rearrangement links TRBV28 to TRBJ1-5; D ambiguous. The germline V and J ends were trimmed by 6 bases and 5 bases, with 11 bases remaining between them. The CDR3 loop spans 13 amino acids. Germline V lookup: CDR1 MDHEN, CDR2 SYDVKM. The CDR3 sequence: CASSPGAYQPQHF. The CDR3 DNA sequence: TGTGCCAGCAGCCCGGGTGCCTATCAGCCCCAGCATTTT.

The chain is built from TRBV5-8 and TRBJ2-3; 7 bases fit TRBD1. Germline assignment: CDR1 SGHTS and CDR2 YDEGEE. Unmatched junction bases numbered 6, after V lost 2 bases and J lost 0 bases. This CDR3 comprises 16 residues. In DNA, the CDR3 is TGTGCCAGCAGCTTTCTGACAGGGTTTAGCACAGATACGCAGTATTTT. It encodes CASSFLTGFSTDTQYF.

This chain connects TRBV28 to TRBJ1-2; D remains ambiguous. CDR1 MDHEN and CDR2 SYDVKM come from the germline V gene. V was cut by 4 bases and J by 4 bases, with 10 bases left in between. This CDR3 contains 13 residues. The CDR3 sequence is CASSSHGSYGYTF. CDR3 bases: TGTGCCAGCAGTTCCCACGGGAGCTATGGCTACACCTTC.

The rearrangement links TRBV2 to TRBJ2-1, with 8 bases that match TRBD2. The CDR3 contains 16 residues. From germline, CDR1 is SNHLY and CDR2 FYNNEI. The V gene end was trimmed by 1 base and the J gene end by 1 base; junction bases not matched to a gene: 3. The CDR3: CASSEGAGVSYNEQFF. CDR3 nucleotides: TGTGCCAGCAGTGAAGGAGCGGGGGTTTCCTACAATGAGCAGTTCTTC.

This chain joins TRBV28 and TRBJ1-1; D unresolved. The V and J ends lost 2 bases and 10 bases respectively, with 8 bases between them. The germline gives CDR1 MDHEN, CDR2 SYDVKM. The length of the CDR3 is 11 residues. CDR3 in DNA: TGTGCCAGCAGTTTAACGGGGTTAGCTTTCTTT. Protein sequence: CASSLTGLAFF.

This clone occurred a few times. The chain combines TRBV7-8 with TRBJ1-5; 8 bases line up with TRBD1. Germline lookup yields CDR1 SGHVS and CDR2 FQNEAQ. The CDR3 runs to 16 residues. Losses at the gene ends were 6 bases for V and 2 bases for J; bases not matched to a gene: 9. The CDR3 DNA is TGTGCCAGCAGGCCAGCGGGGACAGGTGGCAATCAGCCCCAGCATTTT. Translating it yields CASRPAGTGGNQPQHF.

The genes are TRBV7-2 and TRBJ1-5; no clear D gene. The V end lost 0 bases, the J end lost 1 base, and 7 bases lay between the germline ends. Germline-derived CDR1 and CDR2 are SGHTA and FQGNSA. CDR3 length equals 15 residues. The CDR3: CASSLARRSNQPQHF. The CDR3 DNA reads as TGTGCCAGCAGCTTAGCGCGCAGGAGCAATCAGCCCCAGCATTTT.

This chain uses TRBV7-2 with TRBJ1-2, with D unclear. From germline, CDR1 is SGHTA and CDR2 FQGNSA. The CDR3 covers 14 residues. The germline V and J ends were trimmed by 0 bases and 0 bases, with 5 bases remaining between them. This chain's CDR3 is CASSLAAPNYGYTF. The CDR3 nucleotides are TGTGCCAGCAGCTTAGCGGCACCTAACTATGGCTACACCTTC.

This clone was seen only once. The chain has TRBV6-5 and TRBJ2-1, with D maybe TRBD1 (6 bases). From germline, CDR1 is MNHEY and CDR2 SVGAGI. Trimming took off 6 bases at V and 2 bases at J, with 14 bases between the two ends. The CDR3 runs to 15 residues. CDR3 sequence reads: CASRRFGTTYNEQFF. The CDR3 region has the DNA TGTGCCAGCAGGAGGTTCGGGACAACCTACAATGAGCAGTTCTTC.

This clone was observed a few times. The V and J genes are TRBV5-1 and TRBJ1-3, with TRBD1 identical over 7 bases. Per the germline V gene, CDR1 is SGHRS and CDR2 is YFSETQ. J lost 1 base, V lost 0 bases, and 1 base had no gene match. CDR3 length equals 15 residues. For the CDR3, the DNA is TGCGCCAGCAGCTTGGAGGGGGCTTCTGGAAACACCATATATTTT. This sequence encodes CASSLEGASGNTIYF.

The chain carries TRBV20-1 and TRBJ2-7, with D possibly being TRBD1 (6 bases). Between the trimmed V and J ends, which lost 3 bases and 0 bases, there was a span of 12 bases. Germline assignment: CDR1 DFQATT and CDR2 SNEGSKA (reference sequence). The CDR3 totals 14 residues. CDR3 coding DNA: TGCAGTGCTAGTCTCCAGGGGCCCTCCTACGAGCAGTACTTC. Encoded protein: CSASLQGPSYEQYF.

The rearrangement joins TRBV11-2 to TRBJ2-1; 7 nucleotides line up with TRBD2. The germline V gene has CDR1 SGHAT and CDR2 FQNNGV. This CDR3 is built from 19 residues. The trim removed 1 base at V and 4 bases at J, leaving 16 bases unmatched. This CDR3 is CASSLGDPRAGVSYNEQFF. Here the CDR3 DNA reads TGTGCCAGCAGCTTAGGGGACCCGCGGGCGGGAGTGTCATACAATGAGCAGTTCTTC.